The 13 T cell receptor beta chains reported below all come from one sample, sequenced in a study of identifying expanded T cells in peripheral blood. This table comes from immunoSEQ multiplex PCR, and its TCRdb copy is limited to in-frame clones, with some not included. The table shows more than 85,000 clones, with approximately 88% occurring only once. Material: blood. These TCRs come from a person between 18 and 75 years old in good health.

The rearrangement uses TRBV7-9 and TRBJ2-2; 7 bases fit TRBD2. V shed 5 bases, J shed 0 bases, and the junction held 6 bases outside the gene matches. CDR1 is SEHNR, CDR2 FQNEAQ, per germline (reference sequence). The CDR3 contains 16 residues. CDR3 nucleotides: TGTGCCAGCAGCCTAGGAAGCGGGACGAACACCGGGGAGCTGTTTTTT. Its protein product is CASSLGSGTNTGELFF. Complete variable domain (other parts from reference TRBV7-9 and TRBJ2-2): DTGVSQNPRHKITKRGQNVTFRCDPISEHNRLYWYRQTLGQGPEFLTYFQNEAQLEKSRLLSDRFSAERPKGSFSTLEIQRTEQGDSAMYLCASSLGSGTNTGELFFGEGSRLTVL.

V gene TRBV9 combines with J gene TRBJ1-2; no clear D gene. V lost 0 bases and J lost 4, with 10 bases in between. Germline CDR1 is SGDLS and CDR2 is YYNGEE. The CDR3 runs to 14 residues. Here the CDR3 DNA reads TGTGCCAGCAGCGTAGACATGAACTCCTATGGCTACACCTTC. This codes for CASSVDMNSYGYTF.

This chain connects TRBV2 to TRBJ2-7, with D perhaps TRBD1 or TRBD2 (5 bases each). The V gene lost 3 bases and the J gene lost 7 bases, with 19 bases spanning the gap. CDR1 and CDR2 (germline): SNHLY, FYNNEI. This CDR3 is built from 15 residues. The CDR3 loop reads CASSELGRDRYEQYF. The CDR3 bases are TGTGCCAGCAGTGAGTTGGGACGGGACCGCTATGAGCAGTACTTC.

The J gene is TRBJ2-7, the V gene TRBV5-6; 9 bases agree with TRBD1. The V gene's germline CDR1 is SGHDT and CDR2 YYEEEE. V trimming: 4 bases; J trimming: 3 bases; junction bases outside the gene matches: 8. The CDR3 contains 15 residues. CDR3 residues: CASSRRWTGDYEQYF. DNA of the CDR3: TGTGCCAGCAGCAGACGCTGGACAGGGGACTACGAGCAGTACTTC. Supplemented by reference TRBV5-6 and TRBJ2-7, the full variable domain reads DAGVTQSPTHLIKTRGQQVTLRCSPKSGHDTVSWYQQALGQGPQFIFQYYEEEERQRGNFPDRFSGHQFPNYSSELNVNALLLGDSALYLCASSRRWTGDYEQYFGPGTRLTVT.

The chain couples TRBV10-3 to TRBJ2-4; unclear D gene. This CDR3 comprises 17 residues. Trimming cost V 0 bases and J 0 bases, with 12 bases left between them. Germline V gene sequence: CDR1 ENHRY, CDR2 SYGVKD. The CDR3 DNA sequence: TGTGCCATCAGTGAGTCGAGCCCCGTTTTAGCCAAAAACATTCAGTACTTC. Translated, it gives CAISESSPVLAKNIQYF.

The chain is built from TRBV19 and TRBJ2-3, with D possibly being TRBD2 (5 bases). V was pared by 5 bases and J by 2 bases, with 14 bases between. Germline V gene data show CDR1 as LNHDA and CDR2 as SQIVND (reference sequence). The CDR3 extends over 15 amino acids. The CDR3 region has the DNA TGTGCCAGTAGTCCCGCGGAGCGGACCACAGATACGCAGTATTTT. Its protein is CASSPAERTTDTQYF.

V is TRBV7-9 and J is TRBJ2-1; the D call may be TRBD1 or TRBD2 (5 bases each). The CDR3 length is 14 residues. From germline, CDR1 is SEHNR and CDR2 FQNEAQ (reference sequence). The V end lost 5 bases, the J end lost 8 bases, and 16 bases lay between the germline ends. The CDR3 here is CASSLRDGGDEQFF. The CDR3 nucleotides read TGTGCCAGCAGCCTCAGGGACGGTGGAGATGAGCAGTTCTTC.

V gene TRBV19 combines with J gene TRBJ2-3; D may be TRBD1 or TRBD2 (5 bases each). This CDR3 region has 14 residues. In germline, CDR1 is LNHDA, CDR2 SQIVND (reference sequence). The germline V and J ends were trimmed by 7 bases and 0 bases, with 11 bases remaining between them. Written as DNA, the CDR3 is TGTGCCAGTAATGTGGGGACGAGCACAGATACGCAGTATTTT. It codes for CASNVGTSTDTQYF.

The gene calls are TRBV5-4 and TRBJ1-1; the D gene is possibly TRBD1 (6 bases). Germline loops: CDR1 SGHNT, CDR2 YYREEE (reference sequence). The CDR3 extends over 13 amino acids. V was clipped by 2 bases and J by 4 bases, with 9 bases between them. CDR3 nucleotide sequence: TGTGCCAGCAGCTTTTGGGGGGCCACTGAAGCTTTCTTT. This translates into CASSFWGATEAFF.

This sequence joins TRBV25-1 and TRBJ1-2, with D tentatively TRBD1 (6 bases). The germline gives CDR1 MGHDK, CDR2 SYGVNS. V was clipped by 1 base and J by 7 bases, with 13 bases between them. There are 14 residues in the CDR3. This CDR3 reads CASSESGGGRGYTF. The CDR3 bases are TGTGCCAGCAGTGAATCGGGGGGCGGGCGTGGCTACACCTTC.

The chain is built from TRBV19 and TRBJ2-5, with 7 bases matching TRBD1. CDR1 LNHDA and CDR2 SQIVND come from the germline V gene (reference sequence). The ends lost 7 bases at V and 2 bases at J; junction bases unmatched: 10. This CDR3 has 15 amino acids. CDR3 amino acids: CASTADRLDQETQYF. CDR3 in DNA: TGTGCCAGTACCGCGGACAGGCTGGATCAAGAGACCCAGTACTTC.

This rearrangement joins TRBV6-5 to TRBJ2-3; D tentatively reads TRBD1 or TRBD2 (5 bases each). Trimming shortened V by 3 bases and J by 2 bases, and 9 bases separated the two germline ends. Looked up from germline, CDR1 is MNHEY and CDR2 is SVGAGI. The CDR3 extends over 14 amino acids. In nucleotides, the CDR3 is TGTGCCAGCAGTTATGGGGGATTCACAGATACGCAGTATTTT. Translation gives CASSYGGFTDTQYF.

The V and J genes are TRBV7-7 and TRBJ2-1; D is perhaps TRBD1 (5 bases). Germline lookup yields CDR1 SSHAT and CDR2 FNYEAQ (reference sequence). Trimming removed 1 base at V and 1 base at J, with 8 bases between. This CDR3 spans 15 amino acids. CDR3 protein: CASSLEQGSYNEQFF. The DNA for the CDR3 is TGTGCCAGCAGCTTAGAGCAGGGATCCTACAATGAGCAGTTCTTC.